Listed here are 18 T cell receptor beta chains from one sample, sequenced in a study of immune heterogeneity within non-small cell lung tumors. Genomic DNA extracted from bulk tumor tissue served as template. A total of about 0.55 ug was used per sample. Collection of several biopsies per primary tumor, spaced far apart, took place during surgery. Patients with untreated, newly diagnosed non-small cell lung cancer underwent curative surgery. The TCR beta CDR3 region underwent multiplex PCR amplification with 32 V and 13 J primers. Each CDR3 protein gets one entry after TCRdb re-called the multiplex PCR reads with MiXCR. The sample lists 20,000 to 25,000 distinct CDR3 sequences, roughly 29% occurring once. The sample taken for sequencing was lung tumor tissue. The receptors stem from a man aged 40-55 years with non-small cell lung cancer.

The table lists this clonotype with a few counts. CDR3 coding DNA: TGTGCCAGCTCGAAGGTCAGGGACTTGACTGAAGCTTTCTTT. Its translation: CASSKVRDLTEAFF. The chain is built from TRBV6-2 or TRBV6-3 and TRBJ1-1; the D gene is possibly TRBD1 (5 bases). The CDR3 totals 14 residues. The germline V gene encodes CDR1 MNHEY and CDR2 SVGEGT. The V end lost 8 bases, the J end lost 5 bases, and 18 bases lay between the germline ends.

This clonotype came up many times. The V call is TRBV3-1, the J call TRBJ2-7; D call uncertain. The CDR3 has 13 amino acids. Germline loops: CDR1 LGHDT, CDR2 YNNKEL (reference sequence). V dropped 4 bases and J dropped 3 bases, with 10 bases sitting between them. The CDR3 DNA is TGTGCCAGCAGCCGCAATTCAGTCTACGAGCAGTACTTC. This codes for CASSRNSVYEQYF.

This clonotype occurred many times. The V gene is TRBV5-5, the J gene TRBJ1-2; 7 bases fit TRBD1. V was pared by 0 bases and J by 4 bases, with 6 bases of the junction left unmatched. From germline, CDR1 is SGHKS and CDR2 YYEKEE (reference sequence). The CDR3 consists of 15 residues. The CDR3 sequence is CASSLDDRVAYGYTF. The CDR3 nucleotides read TGTGCCAGCAGCTTGGACGACAGGGTCGCCTATGGCTACACCTTC.

This clonotype was recorded many times. The V gene is TRBV7-2, the J gene TRBJ1-5; D is unclear. The CDR3 extends over 15 amino acids. From germline, CDR1 is SGHTA and CDR2 FQGNSA. The germline V and J ends were trimmed by 1 base and 4 bases, with 11 bases remaining between them. This CDR3 is CASSLVIGENQPQHF. CDR3 bases: TGTGCCAGCAGCTTAGTTATCGGAGAGAATCAGCCCCAGCATTTT.

By sample fraction, this clonotype is medium-sized. V is TRBV27 and J is TRBJ2-7; D perhaps matches TRBD2 (5 bases). CDR1 is MNHEY, CDR2 SMNVEV, per germline (reference sequence). Trimming pared 0 bases from V and 0 bases from J, leaving 12 bases between. The length of the CDR3 is 16 residues. CDR3 region: CASSLSGVGVSYEQYF. The CDR3 nucleotides are TGTGCCAGCAGTTTATCCGGGGTTGGGGTCTCCTACGAGCAGTACTTC.

This clonotype has at least ten counts. The genes are TRBV12-3 or TRBV12-4 and TRBJ2-7; no clear D gene. V lost 1 base, J lost 5 bases, and 9 bases lay in between. The CDR3 is made up of 13 amino acids. CDR3 coding DNA: TGTGCCAGCAGTTTAGGGGAAGACAACGAGCAGTACTTC. It yields the protein CASSLGEDNEQYF.

This clonotype was seen repeatedly, ten times or more. V and J are TRBV20-1 and TRBJ2-7; D not resolved. Germline V gives CDR1 DFQATT, CDR2 SNEGSKA (reference sequence). Between the trimmed V and J ends, which lost 3 bases and 2 bases, there was a span of 11 bases. The CDR3 extends over 13 amino acids. CDR3 sequence (DNA): TGCAGTGCTAGTCGCGGAGTACCCTACGAGCAGTACTTC. It translates to CSASRGVPYEQYF.

On this clonotype: A single base separates this from a much larger clone, so it may be a read error. J is TRBJ2-6 and V is TRBV6-4; a possible D gene is TRBD1 (6 bases). Deletions cut 7 bases from V and 0 bases from J, with 10 bases between. The CDR3 extends over 15 amino acids. Germline assignment: CDR1 MRHNA and CDR2 SNTAGT. The CDR3: CASNGQSSGANVLTF. CDR3 nucleotide sequence: TGTGCCAGCAATGGACAGTCCTCTGGGGCCAACGTCCTGACTTTC.

This clonotype was counted between two and nine times. V is TRBV15 and J is TRBJ1-4; D not certain. Trimming removed 0 bases from V and 3 bases from J, with 11 bases in between. This CDR3 has 16 amino acids. Looked up from germline, CDR1 is LNHNV and CDR2 is YYDKDF (reference sequence). CDR3: CATSRDGGQPNEKLFF. DNA for the CDR3: TGTGCCACCAGCAGAGATGGAGGGCAGCCTAATGAAAAACTGTTTTTT.

This clonotype was recorded many times. The V call is TRBV20-1, the J call TRBJ2-7; D not certain. In germline, CDR1 is DFQATT, CDR2 SNEGSKA (reference sequence). V lost 3 bases, J lost 4 bases, and 7 bases lay in between. This CDR3 region has 11 residues. CDR3 protein: CSASHSYEQYF. CDR3 bases: TGCAGTGCTAGCCATTCTTACGAGCAGTACTTC.

In its sample, this clonotype was seen a few times. The chain employs TRBV7-6 and TRBJ2-1; D unresolved. Germline CDR1 is SGHVS and CDR2 is FNYEAQ. The CDR3 runs to 16 residues. V was pared by 1 base and J by 0 bases, with 10 bases between. The CDR3 sequence is CASSLGSHDSYNEQFF. The CDR3 DNA reads as TGTGCCAGCAGCTTAGGAAGCCACGACTCCTACAATGAGCAGTTCTTC.

V is TRBV5-4 and J is TRBJ2-7; a possible D gene is TRBD1 (5 bases). Germline CDR1 reads SGHNT; CDR2 reads YYREEE (reference sequence). The germline V and J ends were trimmed by 5 bases and 3 bases, with 12 bases remaining between them. The CDR3 length is 13 residues. The CDR3 sequence is CASRLQGSYEQYF. In DNA form, the CDR3 reads TGTGCCAGCAGGCTCCAGGGCAGCTACGAGCAGTACTTC.

This clonotype showed up just a few times. The chain recombines TRBV20-1 with TRBJ2-5; D may be TRBD1 (5 bases). The ends were cut back, 0 bases at V and 2 bases at J, with 19 bases in the middle. Germline V gene data show CDR1 as DFQATT and CDR2 as SNEGSKA (reference sequence). The CDR3 runs 17 residues. DNA for the CDR3: TGCAGTGCTAGAGATCTAACAGGTAGCCCCCTACAAGAGACCCAGTACTTC. It encodes CSARDLTGSPLQETQYF.

This clonotype came up a few times. V and J are TRBV4-2 and TRBJ2-6; weak D call: TRBD1 (5 bases). The CDR3 sequence is 16 residues long. Per germline, CDR1 LGHNA and CDR2 YNFKEQ. With 0 bases removed from V and 3 bases from J, the gap between germline ends came to 9 bases. CDR3 region: CASSQEGVGGANVLTF. DNA of the CDR3: TGTGCCAGCAGCCAAGAAGGGGTTGGTGGGGCCAACGTCCTGACTTTC.

Concerning this clonotype: This may stem from a read error, because a much larger clone lies one nucleotide away. The chain links TRBV5-1 to TRBJ2-5; 9 positions match TRBD2. The junction had 7 bases not matched to a gene; V was cut back by 0 bases and J by 7 bases. Germline V gives CDR1 SGHRS, CDR2 YFSETQ. CDR3 length: 15 amino acids. CDR3 DNA: TGCGCCAGCAGCTTGGGGGTAGCGGGAGTGGCGACCCAGTACTTC. Protein product: CASSLGVAGVATQYF.

This clonotype was seen more than once but under ten times. The chain is built from TRBV5-1 and TRBJ2-5; possible D gene TRBD1, 5 bases. The CDR3 sequence is 13 residues long. Germline V CDR1 and CDR2: SGHRS, YFSETQ. The V end lost 3 bases, the J end lost 5 bases, and 11 bases lay between the germline ends. CDR3 region: CASSSQGGETQYF. DNA of the CDR3: TGCGCCAGCAGCTCCCAGGGTGGGGAGACCCAGTACTTC. The complete variable domain, with remaining parts taken from reference TRBV5-1 and TRBJ2-5, reads KAGVTQTPRYLIKTRGQQVTLSCSPISGHRSVSWYQQTPGQGLQFLFEYFSETQRNKGNFPGRFSGRQFSNSRSEMNVSTLELGDSALYLCASSSQGGETQYFGPGTRLLVL.

Worth noting for this clonotype: A clone one base away is much larger, so this may be a read error. The chain couples TRBV5-1 to TRBJ2-7; D is ambiguous. CDR1 and CDR2 from the germline V gene are SGHRS and YFSETQ. Between the trimmed V and J ends, which lost 4 bases and 3 bases, there was a span of 14 bases. The CDR3 runs 14 residues. CDR3 protein: CASSKVTRSYEQYF. In DNA form, the CDR3 reads TGCGCCAGCAGCAAGGTGACGAGGAGCTACGAGCAGTACTTC.

Here the CDR3 DNA reads TGTGCCAGCAGCACCTTCGGCGCTAGCGGCTTACCAAATACGCAGTATTTT. It specifies CASSTFGASGLPNTQYF. This sequence joins TRBV7-2 and TRBJ2-3; TRBD2 agrees at 7 bases. V trimming: 5 bases; J trimming: 7 bases; junction bases outside the gene matches: 18. This CDR3 has 17 residues. CDR1 SGHTA and CDR2 FQGNSA come from the germline V gene.